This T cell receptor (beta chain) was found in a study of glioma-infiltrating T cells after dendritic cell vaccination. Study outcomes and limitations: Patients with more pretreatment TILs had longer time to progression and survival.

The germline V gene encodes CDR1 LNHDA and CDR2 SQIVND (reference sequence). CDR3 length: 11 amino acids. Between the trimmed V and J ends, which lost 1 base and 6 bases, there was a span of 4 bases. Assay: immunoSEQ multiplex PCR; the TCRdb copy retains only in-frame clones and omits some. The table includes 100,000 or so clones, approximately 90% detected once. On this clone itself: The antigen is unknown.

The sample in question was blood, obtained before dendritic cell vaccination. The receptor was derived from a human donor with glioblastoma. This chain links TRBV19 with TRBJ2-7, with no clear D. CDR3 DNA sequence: TGTGCCAGTAGTATAGGTCGCGAGCAGTACTTC. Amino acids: CASSIGREQYF.